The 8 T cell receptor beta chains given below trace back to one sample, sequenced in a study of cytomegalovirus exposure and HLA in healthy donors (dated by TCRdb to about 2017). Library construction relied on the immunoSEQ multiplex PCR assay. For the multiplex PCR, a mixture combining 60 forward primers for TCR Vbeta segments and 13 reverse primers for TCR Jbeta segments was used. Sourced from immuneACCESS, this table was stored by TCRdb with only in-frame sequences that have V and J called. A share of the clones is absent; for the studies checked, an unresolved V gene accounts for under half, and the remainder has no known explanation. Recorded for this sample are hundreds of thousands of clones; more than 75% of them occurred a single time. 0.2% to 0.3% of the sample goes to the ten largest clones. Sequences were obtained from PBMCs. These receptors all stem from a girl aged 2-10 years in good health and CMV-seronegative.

CDR3 nucleotides: TGTGCCAGCAGTGGCCAGTCCTCCTATTCACCCCTCCACTTT. It specifies CASSGQSSYSPLHF. The V gene is TRBV6-1, the J gene TRBJ1-6; D is unresolved. The CDR3 extends over 14 amino acids. The V gene lost 4 bases and the J gene lost 8 bases, with 12 bases spanning the gap. Per germline, CDR1 MNHNS and CDR2 SASEGT.

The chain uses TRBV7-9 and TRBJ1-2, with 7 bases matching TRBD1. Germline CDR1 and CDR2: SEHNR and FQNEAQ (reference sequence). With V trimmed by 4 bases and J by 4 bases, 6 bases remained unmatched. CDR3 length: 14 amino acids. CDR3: CASSSLTGAYGYTF. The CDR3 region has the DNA TGTGCCAGCAGCTCACTAACAGGGGCCTATGGCTACACCTTC.

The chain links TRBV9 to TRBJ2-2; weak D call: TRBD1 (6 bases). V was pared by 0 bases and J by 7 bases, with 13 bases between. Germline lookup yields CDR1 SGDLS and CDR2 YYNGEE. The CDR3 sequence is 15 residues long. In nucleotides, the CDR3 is TGTGCCAGCAGCGTAGAACTGAGGGGGAGCGGGGAGCTGTTTTTT. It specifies CASSVELRGSGELFF.

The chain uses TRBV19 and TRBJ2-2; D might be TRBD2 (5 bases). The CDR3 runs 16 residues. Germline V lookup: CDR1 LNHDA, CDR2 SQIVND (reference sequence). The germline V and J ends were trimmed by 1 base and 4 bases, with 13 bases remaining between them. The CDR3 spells CASSIGSSRITGELFF. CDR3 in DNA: TGTGCCAGTAGTATAGGATCTAGCCGAATCACCGGGGAGCTGTTTTTT.

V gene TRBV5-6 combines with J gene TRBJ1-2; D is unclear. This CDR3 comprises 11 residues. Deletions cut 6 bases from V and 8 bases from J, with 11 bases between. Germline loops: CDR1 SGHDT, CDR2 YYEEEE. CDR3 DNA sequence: TGTGCCAGCAATTCCCGGCGGGGCTACACCTTC. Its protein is CASNSRRGYTF.

CDR3 residues: CASSWGTSYEQYF. In nucleotides, the CDR3 is TGTGCCAGCAGTTGGGGGACTAGCTACGAGCAGTACTTC. This chain links TRBV6-9 with TRBJ2-7; TRBD2 aligns across 8 bases. V dropped 4 bases and J dropped 3; count of bases not matched to a gene: 2. CDR1 is MNHGY, CDR2 SVAAGI, per germline. The CDR3 is made up of 13 amino acids.

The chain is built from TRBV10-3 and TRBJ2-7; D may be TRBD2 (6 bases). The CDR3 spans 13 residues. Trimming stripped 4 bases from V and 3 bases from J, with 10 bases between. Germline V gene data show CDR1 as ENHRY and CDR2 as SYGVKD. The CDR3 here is CAISGVSGYEQYF. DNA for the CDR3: TGTGCCATCAGTGGGGTTAGCGGCTACGAGCAGTACTTC.

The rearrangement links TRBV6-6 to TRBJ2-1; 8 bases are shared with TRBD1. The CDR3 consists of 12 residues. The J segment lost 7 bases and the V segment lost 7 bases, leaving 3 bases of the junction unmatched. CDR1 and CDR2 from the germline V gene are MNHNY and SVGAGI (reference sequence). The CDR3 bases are TGTGCCAGCAACGACAGGGGTAATGAGCAGTTCTTC. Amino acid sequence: CASNDRGNEQFF.